The 6 T cell receptor beta chains presented below share a single source sample, sequenced in a study of cytomegalovirus exposure and HLA in healthy donors. Primers included in the PCR were 60 Vbeta and 13 Jbeta primers. Profiled with immunoSEQ multiplex PCR; TCRdb holds only in-frame clones, not every one. The sample lists 100,000 to 150,000 clones, around 72% occurring once. The sequenced sample consisted of PBMCs. The receptors derive from a man aged 25-45 years in good health and CMV-seronegative.

The rearrangement joins TRBV2 to TRBJ2-2; 11 positions match TRBD2. The CDR3 runs 15 residues. Germline values: CDR1 SNHLY, CDR2 FYNNEI. Germline trimming cut 4 bases from V and 4 bases from J; bases unmatched to any gene: 2. The CDR3 nucleotides are TGTGCCAGCAGTGCCCTAGCGGGGGGCACCGGGGAGCTGTTTTTT. Amino acids: CASSALAGGTGELFF.

The J gene is TRBJ1-1, the V gene TRBV29-1; D gene unclear. Germline lookup yields CDR1 SQVTM and CDR2 ANQGSEA. The CDR3 consists of 12 residues. Trimming left V 5 bases short and J 5 bases short, with 12 bases between. DNA for the CDR3: TGCAGCGTTATTATCGAAGAGACTGAAGCTTTCTTT. Amino acids: CSVIIEETEAFF.

The chain employs TRBV6-5 and TRBJ2-2; 9 bases are a match to TRBD1. The CDR3 spans 16 residues. J was trimmed by 5 bases and V by 6 bases; bases with no gene match: 10. The germline gives CDR1 MNHEY, CDR2 SVGAGI. The CDR3 DNA reads as TGTGCCAGCAGATACCGGACAGGGGAATGGACCGGGGAGCTGTTTTTT. It translates to CASRYRTGEWTGELFF.

This chain joins TRBV4-1 and TRBJ1-2; 9 bases align to TRBD1. The J segment lost 2 bases and the V segment lost 0 bases, leaving 1 base of the junction unmatched. Germline V gene lookup returns CDR1 MGHRA and CDR2 YSYEKL. The CDR3 extends over 15 amino acids. CDR3 DNA: TGCGCCAGCAGCCAAGAGACAGGGGGAAACTATGGCTACACCTTC. Amino acid sequence: CASSQETGGNYGYTF.

This chain connects TRBV4-1 to TRBJ1-6, with D uncertain. The CDR3 spans 15 residues. Germline loops: CDR1 MGHRA, CDR2 YSYEKL. Trimming cost V 0 bases and J 8 bases, with 11 bases left between them. In DNA, the CDR3 is TGCGCCAGCAGCCAAGATGAGGGTTATTATTCACCCCTCCACTTT. This encodes CASSQDEGYYSPLHF.

This clone was detected a few times. The genes are TRBV7-2 and TRBJ1-2; 9 positions match TRBD1. Losses at the gene ends were 3 bases for V and 4 bases for J; bases not matched to a gene: 0. The CDR3 is 13 residues long. Germline V gene lookup returns CDR1 SGHTA and CDR2 FQGNSA. CDR3 protein: CASSLGQGYGYTF. The CDR3 DNA is TGTGCCAGCAGCTTGGGACAGGGCTATGGCTACACCTTC.